This T cell receptor (beta chain) was recovered during a study of shared clonotypes between healthy human individuals (dated by TCRdb to the early 2020s). Notes on the research overall: The cohort comprised a couple of women and a few men aged 18 to 49 years. Per donor, three plates each were used for CD4 naive and CD4 memory, two for CD8 naive, and one for CD8 memory. The study deeply sequenced blood TCR repertoires of about 5 healthy adults to estimate repertoire size and the extent of clonotype sharing between individuals. To increase sequencing depth and limit assay-specific biases, TCR repertoire library preparation and sequencing were carried out by different laboratories using diverse techniques. Between about 0.8 and 8.9 billion PBMCs per donor were obtained by leukapheresis. The study at large found these results: Larger estimated clonotype richness was generally found for naive subsets than for memory subsets. Approximately 5% of naive CD4, 3.5% of naive CD8, about 2.5% of memory CD4, and roughly 0.4% of memory CD8 clonotypes were shared across four donors. The small number of donors limited the genetic and exposure-history diversity represented. Pairwise subsampling led to the expectation that sequencing depth would affect the degree of clonotype sharing among donors. Higher generation probabilities were observed for clonotypes shared by all four sorted-subset donors than for non-shared clonotypes. Sampling was limited to blood, and TCR repertoires in tissue likely differ from TCR repertoires in blood. Rarefaction of sorted-subset datasets indicated incomplete sequencing despite the large sequencing depth.

From its cysteine to its phenylalanine, the CDR3 spans 14 amino acids. This entry keeps only the CDR3 DNA: 42 bases, framed from base 1. V lost 7 bases and J lost 5 bases, and the count of bases not matched to a germline gene is 9. From a lookup of the germline V gene, CDR1 and CDR2 are SQVTM and ANQGSEA. This clone turned up a few times. Its antigen has not been determined. Qualities for individual bases were not recorded, and no much larger clone is one base off. TCR CDR3 regions were amplified from genomic DNA by multiplex PCR using the deep immunoSEQ assay. For each cell subset, the extracted genomic DNA was distributed evenly across all wells of several immunoSEQ 96-well plates, and each plate served as one replicate. Each replicate PCR for sorted subsets received around 200 ng genomic DNA, equal to about 30,000 T cell genomes. The purified libraries were quantified using a Qubit 3.0 fluorometer, sized with a Bioanalyzer 2100, and then quantified again using the KAPA Library Quantification kit. Each immunoSEQ 96-well plate was sequenced on its own single-read 150-cycle Illumina NextSeq 550 flow cell. In the paper's pipeline: Because the immunoSEQ output included only junctional sequences and no quality scores, the filtering could not be the same as the filtering used for full-length reads. To assign V/J genes and CDR3, sequences were annotated using PyIR, a Python wrapper for IgBLAST v1.9, with IMGT germline references. Reads were filtered out if the reads had weak V/J assignments (E-value above 1e-6), no CDR3, stop codons, out-of-frame junctions, or ambiguous translated residues. V3J clonotypes were defined as sequences sharing an identical inferred V gene, J gene, and CDR3 amino acid sequence. To compute the percentage overlap between repertoires, the number of shared unique clonotypes was divided by the size of the smaller repertoire. Repertoire richness was assessed with RTK rarefaction, the Chao1 estimator, and Recon v2.1 estimates of unobserved clonotypes. For all TCRbeta clonotypes obtained by the gDNA method from a handful of donors, generation probabilities were computed with OLGA. As stored in TCRdb, this immuneACCESS dataset retains in-frame rearrangements with V and J assigned. A fraction of the clones does not appear; measured against another copy, unresolved V genes explain less than half of the discrepancy, and the remainder lacks a known reason. That table supplies the V and J calls and clone size; D and trimming were determined from the DNA. The sample records under 1,100,000 clones, roughly 80% of which are singletons. The ten largest clones represent approximately 1.3% of the sample.

Healthy HIV-negative adults with no recently reported acute infections or vaccinations were included as donors. Every donor was a Caucasian adult living in Nashville, Tennessee, USA. Magnetic negative selection was used to enrich CD4+ T cells, after which naive cells were positively selected on CD45RA and the negative fraction became the memory subset. After blood collection by leukapheresis, PBMCs were isolated using Ficoll-Histopaque density gradient centrifugation and then cryopreserved in the vapor phase of liquid nitrogen. Purity and quantity of every magnetically sorted T cell population were checked by analytical flow cytometry. From each sorted fraction, genomic DNA was isolated and quantified by UV absorbance on a Nanodrop 2000c.

The chain was built from TRBV29-1 and TRBJ2-2; 8 middle bases align to TRBD1. Sequencing input: memory CD4+ T cells sorted from blood. Explained via the paper, the cell subset or site label denotes: CD45RA-negative fraction. The receptor's source is a man aged 18 to 29 in good health. The CDR3 region: CSARGQELTGELFF. The nucleotide sequence reads TGCAGCGCGAGGGGACAGGAGTTAACCGGGGAGCTGTTTTTT.